One sample yielded the 31 T cell receptor beta chains listed below, sequenced in a study of beta chain features in type 1 diabetes. These receptors' antigens are unknown. The study's findings and limits: TCRB CDR3 length was moderately but significantly reduced in all four CD4+ subsets of Type 1 diabetes patients.

cDNA synthesis used the whole RNA isolate, giving expressed TCRB sequences. TCRdb keeps only in-frame clones here, not all; method: immunoSEQ multiplex PCR. The sample shows roughly 150,000 clones, 10% of them seen only once. Input material: central memory CD4+ T cells from blood. The receptors derive from a young man with type 1 diabetes.

The chain employs TRBV5-6 and TRBJ2-7; 12 nucleotides align to TRBD1. Trimming cost V 0 bases and J 6 bases; bases outside gene matches: 1. From germline, CDR1 is SGHDT and CDR2 YYEEEE. The CDR3 consists of 14 residues. CDR3 sequence (DNA): TGTGCCAGCAGCTTGGGGGGACAGGGGGCCGAGCAGTACTTC. It yields the protein CASSLGGQGAEQYF.

This clone was picked up a small number of times. The rearrangement links TRBV7-2 to TRBJ1-5; D ambiguous. Germline assignment: CDR1 SGHTA and CDR2 FQGNSA. Trimming removed 1 base from V and 8 bases from J, with 12 bases in between. The CDR3 is 14 residues long. CDR3 loop: CASSLDPAGKPQHF. The CDR3, as DNA: TGTGCCAGCAGCTTAGATCCTGCCGGTAAGCCCCAGCATTTT. The whole variable domain, remainder taken from reference TRBV7-2 and TRBJ1-5, is GAGVSQSPSNKVTEKGKDVELRCDPISGHTALYWYRQSLGQGLEFLIYFQGNSAPDKSGLPSDRFSAERTGGSVSTLTIQRTQQEDSAVYLCASSLDPAGKPQHFGDGTRLSIL.

This clone appeared a few times. CDR3 nucleotides: TGTGCCAGCAGCTTATGGGGACAGGGAAGCTCCTACGAGCAGTACTTC. This translates into CASSLWGQGSSYEQYF. V is TRBV7-9 and J is TRBJ2-7, with TRBD1 identical over 9 bases. The CDR3 extends over 16 amino acids. J gave up 0 bases and V 2 bases, and 5 bases lay outside the gene matches. From germline, CDR1 is SEHNR and CDR2 FQNEAQ (reference sequence). Supplemented by reference TRBV7-9 and TRBJ2-7, the full variable domain reads DTGVSQNPRHKITKRGQNVTFRCDPISEHNRLYWYRQTLGQGPEFLTYFQNEAQLEKSRLLSDRFSAERPKGSFSTLEIQRTEQGDSAMYLCASSLWGQGSSYEQYFGPGTRLTVT.

This clone was observed a handful of times. The rearrangement uses TRBV27 and TRBJ1-5, with D maybe TRBD1 (5 bases). The CDR3 has 14 amino acids. The V end was cut by 4 bases, the J end by 4 bases, with 11 bases between. Germline V gives CDR1 MNHEY, CDR2 SMNVEV (reference sequence). The CDR3, as DNA: TGTGCCAGCAGTTCGGGACTCCTAAATCAGCCCCAGCATTTT. It codes for CASSSGLLNQPQHF.

The chain carries TRBV10-3 and TRBJ2-7, with D maybe TRBD1 (5 bases). The CDR3 sequence is 15 residues long. Trimming shortened V by 0 bases and J by 2 bases, and 11 bases separated the two germline ends. Germline CDR1 is ENHRY and CDR2 is SYGVKD. The CDR3 DNA sequence: TGTGCCATCAGTGAGTCACAGGCTAGGGCCTACGAGCAGTACTTC. Its translation: CAISESQARAYEQYF.

The chain joins TRBV6-1 to TRBJ1-4; weak D call: TRBD1 (5 bases). Trimming took off 6 bases at V and 6 bases at J, with 11 bases between the two ends. The CDR3 is 13 amino acids. Germline CDR1 MNHNS, CDR2 SASEGT. The CDR3 region is CASRRGADEKLFF. The CDR3 coding sequence is TGTGCCAGCAGAAGGGGTGCTGATGAAAAACTGTTTTTT.

The chain couples TRBV5-1 to TRBJ1-1; no reliable D call. V was shortened by 0 bases and J by 1 base, with 10 bases between the two germline ends. This CDR3 region has 15 residues. In germline, CDR1 is SGHRS, CDR2 YFSETQ. CDR3 in DNA: TGCGCCAGCAGCTTGGACGGGGTCTGGAACACTGAAGCTTTCTTT. Translated, it gives CASSLDGVWNTEAFF.

The rearrangement uses TRBV4-3 and TRBJ2-5; D is possibly TRBD2 (5 bases). V gave up 1 base and J gave up 5 bases, with 14 bases separating them. The germline V gene has CDR1 LGHNA and CDR2 YSLEER. The CDR3 totals 15 residues. The CDR3 DNA is TGCGCCAGCAGCCAAGGGGGTGCTCAGCGGGAGACCCAGTACTTC. Amino acid sequence: CASSQGGAQRETQYF.

This clone appeared a few times. This rearrangement joins TRBV4-3 to TRBJ1-1; possibly TRBD1 for D (6 bases). This CDR3 is 13 amino acids long. Germline CDR1 LGHNA, CDR2 YSLEER. The V gene lost 5 bases and the J gene lost 6 bases, with 13 bases spanning the gap. The CDR3 is CASSSQGAAEAFF. As DNA, the CDR3 is TGCGCCAGCAGCTCACAGGGCGCGGCTGAAGCTTTCTTT.

The J gene is TRBJ2-1, the V gene TRBV19, with 10 nucleotides matching TRBD2. Germline-derived CDR1 and CDR2 are LNHDA and SQIVND (reference sequence). V shed 7 bases and J 7 bases; nucleotides not matched to a gene: 4. The CDR3 has 13 residues. The CDR3 DNA follows: TGTGCCAGTATGCTAGCGGGAGAGAATGAGCAGTTCTTC. Its translation is CASMLAGENEQFF.

This clone was observed a handful of times. The rearrangement uses TRBV9 and TRBJ1-1; D is possibly TRBD1 (5 bases). With 0 bases removed from V and 0 bases from J, the gap between germline ends came to 6 bases. Germline loops: CDR1 SGDLS, CDR2 YYNGEE. CDR3 size: 14 residues. This CDR3 is CASSVDRMNTEAFF. CDR3 bases: TGTGCCAGCAGCGTAGACAGGATGAACACTGAAGCTTTCTTT.

The chain recombines TRBV6-1 with TRBJ1-5; TRBD1 is a possible D gene (6 bases). V was clipped by 6 bases and J by 6 bases, with 18 bases between them. The CDR3 has 15 amino acids. From germline, CDR1 is MNHNS and CDR2 SASEGT. CDR3 sequence (DNA): TGTGCCAGCAGCGCGACAGGTACGGGTTTTCAGCCCCAGCATTTT. Its protein is CASSATGTGFQPQHF.

This clone was observed a handful of times. The J gene is TRBJ2-1, the V gene TRBV28; D is unresolved. This CDR3 contains 12 residues. Trimming left V 6 bases short and J 0 bases short, with 3 bases between. Germline V gene sequence: CDR1 MDHEN, CDR2 SYDVKM. The CDR3 is CASSYSYNEQFF. The CDR3 nucleotides read TGTGCCAGCAGCTACTCCTACAATGAGCAGTTCTTC.

The V call is TRBV27, the J call TRBJ2-1; no reliable D call. From germline, CDR1 is MNHEY and CDR2 SMNVEV (reference sequence). The CDR3 totals 13 residues. The V end lost 2 bases, the J end lost 8 bases, and 10 bases lay between the germline ends. The CDR3 nucleotides are TGTGCCAGCAGTTTAAGGCGCCGGGATGAGCAGTTCTTC. Encoded protein: CASSLRRRDEQFF.

The sample holds a few counts of this clone. V gene TRBV25-1 combines with J gene TRBJ2-5; D is possibly TRBD2 (6 bases). V lost 1 base and J 5 bases, leaving 20 bases between the germline ends. This CDR3 is 17 amino acids long. Looked up from germline, CDR1 is MGHDK and CDR2 is SYGVNS. The CDR3 DNA sequence: TGTGCCAGCAGTGAATTGTCTCACGGGGGAAAAGCGGAGACCCAGTACTTC. This sequence encodes CASSELSHGGKAETQYF.

The table lists this clone with a few counts. The V gene is TRBV6-6, the J gene TRBJ1-1, with TRBD1 matching over 7 bases. The CDR3 runs 14 residues. V was pared by 6 bases and J by 0 bases, with 4 bases of the junction left unmatched. Germline CDR1 reads MNHNY; CDR2 reads SVGAGI (reference sequence). CDR3 DNA: TGTGCCAGCAGGGGACAGCGATTGAACACTGAAGCTTTCTTT. Its protein product is CASRGQRLNTEAFF.

The chain joins TRBV5-4 to TRBJ1-1, with 10 bases fitting TRBD1. The CDR3 totals 13 residues. V lost 0 bases and J lost 10; bases outside the gene matches: 3. Germline CDR1 is SGHNT and CDR2 is YYREEE (reference sequence). This CDR3 reads CASSLEGTGVAFF. CDR3 DNA sequence: TGTGCCAGCAGCTTGGAGGGGACAGGGGTAGCTTTCTTT.

The chain is built from TRBV28 and TRBJ1-5; D unclear. The V gene lost 2 bases and the J gene lost 2 bases, with 13 bases spanning the gap. This CDR3 is built from 16 residues. Germline V gene sequence: CDR1 MDHEN, CDR2 SYDVKM. This CDR3 is CASSLGVGVGNQPQHF. In DNA, the CDR3 is TGTGCCAGCAGTTTAGGGGTCGGGGTTGGCAATCAGCCCCAGCATTTT. The full variable domain, completed using reference TRBV28 and TRBJ1-5, is DVKVTQSSRYLVKRTGEKVFLECVQDMDHENMFWYRQDPGLGLRLIYFSYDVKMKEKGDIPEGYSVSREKKERFSLILESASTNQTSMYLCASSLGVGVGNQPQHFGDGTRLSIL.

The chain couples TRBV5-1 to TRBJ2-1, with unresolved D. Trimming took 5 bases from V and 3 from J, leaving 9 bases between them. CDR1 SGHRS and CDR2 YFSETQ come from the germline V gene. The CDR3 is 13 amino acids. In DNA, the CDR3 is TGCGCCAGCAGTTCCGACTTCTACAATGAGCAGTTCTTC. It encodes CASSSDFYNEQFF.

The chain joins TRBV27 to TRBJ2-6; D perhaps matches TRBD1 (6 bases). CDR3 length: 15 residues. Germline V gene lookup returns CDR1 MNHEY and CDR2 SMNVEV (reference sequence). The V and J ends lost 4 bases and 12 bases respectively, with 19 bases between them. The CDR3 sequence is CASSSPQGRSGVLTF. In DNA form, the CDR3 reads TGTGCCAGCAGTTCTCCACAGGGAAGGTCAGGCGTCCTGACTTTC.

The table lists this clone with a few counts. J is TRBJ2-3 and V is TRBV15, with 9 nucleotides matching TRBD2. CDR3 length: 16 amino acids. The V and J ends lost 6 bases and 0 bases, in that order; junction bases with no gene match: 7. Germline V gives CDR1 LNHNV, CDR2 YYDKDF (reference sequence). The CDR3 DNA sequence: TGTGCCACCAGAGGCGCTAGCGGGACGAGCACAGATACGCAGTATTTT. This gives the protein CATRGASGTSTDTQYF.

This clone has only a few counts. The CDR3 here is CASSVATGKETQYF. As DNA, the CDR3 is TGTGCCAGCAGCGTAGCTACAGGAAAAGAGACCCAGTACTTC. The chain uses TRBV9 and TRBJ2-5, with a possible D match to TRBD1 (5 bases). V was trimmed by 0 bases and J by 3 bases, leaving 9 bases between them. This CDR3 is built from 14 residues. Germline V lookup: CDR1 SGDLS, CDR2 YYNGEE.

The chain joins TRBV18 to TRBJ2-5; a weak D match, TRBD2 (6 bases). V was clipped by 3 bases and J by 5 bases, with 13 bases between them. Looked up from germline, CDR1 is KGHSH and CDR2 is LQKENI. This CDR3 contains 14 residues. CDR3 protein: CASSPWGGDETQYF. CDR3 nucleotides: TGTGCCAGCTCACCCTGGGGAGGTGACGAGACCCAGTACTTC.

This clone was observed a few times. This rearrangement joins TRBV6-5 to TRBJ1-5; 7 bases map to TRBD1. There are 14 residues in the CDR3. Trimming took 6 bases from V and 4 from J; bases not matched to a gene: 6. Germline lookup yields CDR1 MNHEY and CDR2 SVGAGI. CDR3 amino acids: CASRDLQGNQPQHF. CDR3 DNA sequence: TGTGCCAGCAGGGACTTACAGGGGAATCAGCCCCAGCATTTT.

The V gene is TRBV7-9, the J gene TRBJ1-1; D is perhaps TRBD1 (5 bases). The length of the CDR3 is 12 residues. The V end lost 5 bases, the J end lost 7 bases, and 11 bases lay between the germline ends. Germline CDR1 SEHNR, CDR2 FQNEAQ (reference sequence). CDR3 protein: CASSRETVEAFF. The CDR3 DNA reads as TGTGCCAGCAGCCGGGAGACAGTTGAAGCTTTCTTT.

The chain employs TRBV5-1 and TRBJ2-2; D possibly corresponds to TRBD2 (6 bases). The CDR3 contains 15 residues. Germline V gene sequence: CDR1 SGHRS, CDR2 YFSETQ. The germline V and J ends were trimmed by 2 bases and 1 base, with 9 bases remaining between them. The CDR3 sequence is CASSLTGVNTGELFF. The CDR3 nucleotides are TGCGCCAGCAGCTTAACGGGAGTGAACACCGGGGAGCTGTTTTTT.

The chain uses TRBV28 and TRBJ2-2, with 11 bases lining up with TRBD2. The CDR3 covers 17 residues. The germline V gene has CDR1 MDHEN and CDR2 SYDVKM. V shed 6 bases, J shed 6 bases, and the junction held 12 bases outside the gene matches. CDR3 protein: CASSSPTSGNGAGELFF. The CDR3 DNA is TGTGCCAGCAGCTCCCCGACTAGCGGGAATGGAGCCGGGGAGCTGTTTTTT.

This chain links TRBV27 with TRBJ2-7; weak D call: TRBD1 (5 bases). Germline CDR1 and CDR2: MNHEY and SMNVEV (reference sequence). V lost 1 base and J 1 base, leaving 8 bases between the germline ends. This CDR3 region has 14 residues. This chain's CDR3 is CASSLFPGSYEQYF. In DNA form, the CDR3 reads TGTGCCAGCAGTTTATTCCCAGGGTCCTACGAGCAGTACTTC.

The CDR3 loop is CASSLISAGAGYEQFF. Here the CDR3 DNA reads TGCGCCAGCAGCTTGATTTCCGCGGGAGCAGGCTATGAGCAGTTCTTC. J is TRBJ2-1 and V is TRBV5-1, with TRBD2 identical over 7 bases. V was pared by 1 base and J by 8 bases, with 12 bases of the junction left unmatched. The germline V gene encodes CDR1 SGHRS and CDR2 YFSETQ. The CDR3 runs to 16 residues. Filled out from reference TRBV5-1 and TRBJ2-1, the complete variable domain reads KAGVTQTPRYLIKTRGQQVTLSCSPISGHRSVSWYQQTPGQGLQFLFEYFSETQRNKGNFPGRFSGRQFSNSRSEMNVSTLELGDSALYLCASSLISAGAGYEQFFGPGTRLTVL.

Only a few counts were recorded for this clone. V gene TRBV19 combines with J gene TRBJ1-5; 7 bases are shared with TRBD1. Germline CDR1 LNHDA, CDR2 SQIVND (reference sequence). V dropped 4 bases and J dropped 0; count of bases not matched to a gene: 6. CDR3 length: 16 residues. CDR3 protein: CASSKTGFGSNQPQHF. The CDR3 DNA reads as TGTGCCAGTAGTAAGACAGGGTTCGGTAGCAATCAGCCCCAGCATTTT. The full variable domain, completed using reference TRBV19 and TRBJ1-5, is DGGITQSPKYLFRKEGQNVTLSCEQNLNHDAMYWYRQDPGQGLRLIYYSQIVNDFQKGDIAEGYSVSREKKESFPLTVTSAQKNPTAFYLCASSKTGFGSNQPQHFGDGTRLSIL.

The V gene is TRBV7-9, the J gene TRBJ1-1; 7 bases align to TRBD1. Trimming took 4 bases from V and 7 from J; bases not matched to a gene: 6. Germline CDR1 is SEHNR and CDR2 is FQNEAQ (reference sequence). The CDR3 is 13 residues long. The CDR3 DNA reads as TGTGCCAGCAGCTCGACAGGGTTTCTTGAAGCTTTCTTT. It yields the protein CASSSTGFLEAFF.